Shown below are 2 T cell receptor beta chains from a single sample sequenced in a study of T cells after yellow fever vaccination (dated by TCRdb to the late 2010s). The treatment or condition label on this specimen signifies: live attenuated yellow fever vaccine strain. Libraries were made using 5' RACE. The sequencer listed for this sample is Illumina HiSeq 2500. TCRdb cleaned the public reads at Q25 with fastp, built clones with MiXCR and kept in-frame beta chains. Records with the same CDR3 protein are collapsed into one entry carrying the most frequent genes and DNA. The sample has roughly 520,000 distinct CDR3 sequences on record, 20% to 25% of them singletons. The ten largest clonotypes hold about 15% of the sample. The starting material was PBMCs, obtained about 20 days after the first yellow fever vaccination. All receptors derive from a man between 18 and 35 years old who received the YFV17D yellow fever vaccine.

Only a few counts were recorded for this clonotype. The J gene is TRBJ1-1, the V gene TRBV6-5; D is unclear. The CDR3 has 14 amino acids. The germline gives CDR1 MNHEY, CDR2 SVGAGI. Trimming removed 1 base at V and 4 bases at J, with 10 bases between. The CDR3 region is CASSYYWESTEAFF. CDR3 coding DNA: TGTGCCAGCAGTTACTACTGGGAGAGCACTGAAGCTTTCTTT.

This clonotype was seen a handful of times. The chain joins TRBV29-1 to TRBJ2-7; D assignment may be TRBD1 or TRBD2 (5 bases each). The ends were cut back, 3 bases at V and 6 bases at J, with 18 bases in the middle. The CDR3 contains 14 residues. CDR1 is SQVTM and CDR2 is ANQGSEA in the germline V gene. The CDR3 DNA follows: TGCAGCGTTGATTACGGGACGAGGGTACCCGAGCAGTACGTC. It encodes CSVDYGTRVPEQYV.